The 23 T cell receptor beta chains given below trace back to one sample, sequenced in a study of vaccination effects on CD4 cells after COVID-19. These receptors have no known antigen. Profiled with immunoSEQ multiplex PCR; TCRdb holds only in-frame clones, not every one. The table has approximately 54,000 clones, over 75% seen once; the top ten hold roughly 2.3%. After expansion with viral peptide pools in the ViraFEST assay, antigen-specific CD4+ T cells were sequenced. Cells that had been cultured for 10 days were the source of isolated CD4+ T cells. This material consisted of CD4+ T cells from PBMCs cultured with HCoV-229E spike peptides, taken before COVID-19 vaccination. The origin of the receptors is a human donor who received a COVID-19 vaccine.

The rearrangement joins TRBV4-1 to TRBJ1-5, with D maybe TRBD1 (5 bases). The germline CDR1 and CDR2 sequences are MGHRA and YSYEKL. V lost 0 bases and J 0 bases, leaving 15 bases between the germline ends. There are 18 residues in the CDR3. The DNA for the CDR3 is TGCGCCAGCAGCCAAGATAGGCTCGGAGGGGTTAGCAATCAGCCCCAGCATTTT. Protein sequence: CASSQDRLGGVSNQPQHF.

The CDR3: CASGLNPGTVTDTQYF. The DNA of the CDR3 is TGTGCTAGTGGTTTGAACCCAGGGACTGTCACAGATACGCAGTATTTT. This chain uses TRBV12-5 with TRBJ2-3, with D perhaps TRBD2 (6 bases). Deletions cut 2 bases from V and 2 bases from J, with 14 bases between. The CDR3 has 16 amino acids. Germline-derived CDR1 and CDR2 are LGHNT and FRNRAP.

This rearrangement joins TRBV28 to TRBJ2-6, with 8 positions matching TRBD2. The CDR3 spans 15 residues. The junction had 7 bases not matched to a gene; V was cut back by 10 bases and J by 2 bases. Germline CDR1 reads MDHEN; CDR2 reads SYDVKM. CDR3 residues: CAISPGGAGANVLTF. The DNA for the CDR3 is TGTGCCATCTCCCCCGGGGGGGCTGGGGCCAACGTCCTGACTTTC.

The CDR3 DNA reads TGTGCCAGCAGTGTTTTGGGACAGCTAACACCCCTCCACTTT. Protein: CASSVLGQLTPLHF. The chain couples TRBV2 to TRBJ1-6, with 7 bases identical to TRBD1. V dropped 4 bases and J dropped 11; count of bases not matched to a gene: 8. CDR1 and CDR2 from the germline V gene are SNHLY and FYNNEI. This CDR3 comprises 14 residues.

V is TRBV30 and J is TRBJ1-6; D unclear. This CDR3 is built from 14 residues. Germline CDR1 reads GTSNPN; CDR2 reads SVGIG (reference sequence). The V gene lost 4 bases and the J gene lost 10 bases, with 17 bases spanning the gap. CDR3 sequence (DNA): TGTGCCTGGAATCGTGGCAGCTTTGGATCACCCCTCCACTTT. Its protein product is CAWNRGSFGSPLHF.

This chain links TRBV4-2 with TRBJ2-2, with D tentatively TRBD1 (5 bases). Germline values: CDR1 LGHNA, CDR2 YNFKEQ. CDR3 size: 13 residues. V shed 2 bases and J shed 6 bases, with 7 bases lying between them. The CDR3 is CASSQTGPGELFF. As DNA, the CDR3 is TGTGCCAGCAGCCAAACAGGACCCGGGGAGCTGTTTTTT.

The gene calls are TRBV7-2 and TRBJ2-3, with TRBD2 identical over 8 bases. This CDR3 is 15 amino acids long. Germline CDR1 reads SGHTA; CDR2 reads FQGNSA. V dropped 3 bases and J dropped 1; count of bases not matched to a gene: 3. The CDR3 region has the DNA TGTGCCAGCAGCTTCGGGGGGGCAGGCACAGATACGCAGTATTTT. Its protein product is CASSFGGAGTDTQYF.

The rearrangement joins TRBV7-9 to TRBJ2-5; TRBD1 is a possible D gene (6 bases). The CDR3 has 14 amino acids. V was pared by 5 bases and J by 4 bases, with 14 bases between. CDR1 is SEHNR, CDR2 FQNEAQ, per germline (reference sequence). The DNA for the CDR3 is TGTGCCAGCAGCCGCAGGGGAGTGGGAGAGACCCAGTACTTC. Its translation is CASSRRGVGETQYF.

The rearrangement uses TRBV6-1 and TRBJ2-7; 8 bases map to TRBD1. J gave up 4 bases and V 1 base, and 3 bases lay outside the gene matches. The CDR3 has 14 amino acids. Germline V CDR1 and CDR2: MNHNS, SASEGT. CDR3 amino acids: CASSEGTGIYEQYV. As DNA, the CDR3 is TGTGCCAGCAGTGAAGGGACAGGGATTTACGAGCAGTACGTC.

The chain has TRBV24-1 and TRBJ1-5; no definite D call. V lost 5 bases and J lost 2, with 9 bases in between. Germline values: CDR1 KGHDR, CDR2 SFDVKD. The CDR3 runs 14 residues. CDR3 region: CATSVPGGNQPQHF. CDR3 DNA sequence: TGTGCCACCAGTGTGCCGGGTGGCAATCAGCCCCAGCATTTT.

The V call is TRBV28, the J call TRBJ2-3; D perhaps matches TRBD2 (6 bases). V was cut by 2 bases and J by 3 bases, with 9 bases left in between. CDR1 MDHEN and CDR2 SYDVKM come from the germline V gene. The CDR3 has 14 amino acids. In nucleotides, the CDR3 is TGTGCCAGCAGTTTACCGGGGGATACAGATACGCAGTATTTT. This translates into CASSLPGDTDTQYF.

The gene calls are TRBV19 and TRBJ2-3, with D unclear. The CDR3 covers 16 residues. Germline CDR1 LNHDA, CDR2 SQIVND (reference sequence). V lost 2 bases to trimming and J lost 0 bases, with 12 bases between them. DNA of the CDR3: TGTGCCAGTAGTATATCGACGGACCCTAGCACAGATACGCAGTATTTT. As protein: CASSISTDPSTDTQYF.

In DNA, the CDR3 is TGTGCCAGCAGCCGGACTCAAAGCGGGGGGTACACAGATACGCAGTATTTT. Its translation is CASSRTQSGGYTDTQYF. This rearrangement joins TRBV7-2 to TRBJ2-3; 9 bases map to TRBD2. J lost 2 bases, V lost 5 bases, and 11 bases had no gene match. CDR3 length: 17 residues. CDR1 and CDR2 (germline): SGHTA, FQGNSA.

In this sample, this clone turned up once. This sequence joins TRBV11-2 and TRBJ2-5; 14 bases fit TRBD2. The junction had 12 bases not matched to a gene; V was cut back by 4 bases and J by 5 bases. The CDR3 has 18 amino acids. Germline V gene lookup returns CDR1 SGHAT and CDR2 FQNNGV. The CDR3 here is CASSSRVGLAGAAETQYF. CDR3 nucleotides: TGTGCCAGCAGCTCGCGGGTGGGACTAGCGGGGGCCGCGGAGACCCAGTACTTC.

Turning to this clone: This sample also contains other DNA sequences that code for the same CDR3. The CDR3 region has the DNA TGTGCCAGCAGCGTGGGGGGCCTCCAAGAGACCCAGTACTTC. Translating gives CASSVGGLQETQYF. V usage is TRBV9 and J usage is TRBJ2-5, with D perhaps assigned TRBD1 or TRBD2 (6 bases each). V was cut by 2 bases and J by 1 base, with 9 bases left in between. This CDR3 region has 14 residues. CDR1 and CDR2 from the germline V gene are SGDLS and YYNGEE.

The CDR3 region is CATSRDKQGWETQYF. The CDR3 nucleotides are TGTGCCACCAGCAGAGACAAACAGGGTTGGGAGACCCAGTACTTC. V usage is TRBV15 and J usage is TRBJ2-5, with D possibly matching TRBD1 (6 bases). The CDR3 is 15 amino acids. Trimming stripped 0 bases from V and 5 bases from J, with 13 bases between. Germline V CDR1 and CDR2: LNHNV, YYDKDF (reference sequence).

As DNA, the CDR3 is TGTGCCAGCAGTTACCGGCGGGGGACCGGCAATGAGCAGTTCTTC. Its protein is CASSYRRGTGNEQFF. The chain carries TRBV6-5 and TRBJ2-1, with 7 positions matching TRBD2. Losses at the gene ends were 2 bases for V and 6 bases for J; bases not matched to a gene: 7. This CDR3 is 15 amino acids long. CDR1 MNHEY and CDR2 SVGAGI come from the germline V gene.

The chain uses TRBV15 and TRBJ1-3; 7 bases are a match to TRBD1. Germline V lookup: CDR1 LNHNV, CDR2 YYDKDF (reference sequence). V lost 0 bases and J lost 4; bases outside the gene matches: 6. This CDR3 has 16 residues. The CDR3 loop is CATSRDRTGSGNTIYF. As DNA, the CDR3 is TGTGCCACCAGCAGAGATCGGACAGGATCGGGAAACACCATATATTTT.

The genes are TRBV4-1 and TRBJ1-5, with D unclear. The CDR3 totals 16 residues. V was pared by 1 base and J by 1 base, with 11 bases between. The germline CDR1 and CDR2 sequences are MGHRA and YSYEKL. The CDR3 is CASSQVWVGSNQPQHF. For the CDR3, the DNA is TGCGCCAGCAGCCAAGTGTGGGTCGGAAGCAATCAGCCCCAGCATTTT.

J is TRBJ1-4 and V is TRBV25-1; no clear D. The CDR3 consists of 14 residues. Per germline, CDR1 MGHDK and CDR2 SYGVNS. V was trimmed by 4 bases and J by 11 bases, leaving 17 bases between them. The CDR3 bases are TGTGCCAGCAGTGTGGCTGGGTATAACGGGAAACTGTTTTTT. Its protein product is CASSVAGYNGKLFF.

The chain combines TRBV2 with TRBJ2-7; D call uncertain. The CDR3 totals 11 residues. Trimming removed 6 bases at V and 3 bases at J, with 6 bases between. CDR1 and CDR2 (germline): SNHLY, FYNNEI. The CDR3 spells CASRLSYEQYV. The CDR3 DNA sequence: TGTGCCAGCAGGTTGAGCTACGAGCAGTACGTC.

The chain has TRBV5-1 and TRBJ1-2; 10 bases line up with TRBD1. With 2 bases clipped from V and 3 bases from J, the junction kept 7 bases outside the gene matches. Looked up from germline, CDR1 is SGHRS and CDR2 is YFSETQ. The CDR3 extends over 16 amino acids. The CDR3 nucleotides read TGCGCCAGCAGCTTCCTATCCGGGACAGGGGACTATGGCTACACCTTC. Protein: CASSFLSGTGDYGYTF.

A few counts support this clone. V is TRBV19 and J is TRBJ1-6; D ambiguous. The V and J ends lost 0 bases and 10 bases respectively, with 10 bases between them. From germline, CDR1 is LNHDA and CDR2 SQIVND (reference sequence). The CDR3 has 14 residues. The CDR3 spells CASSIEGQRSPLHF. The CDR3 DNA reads TGTGCCAGTAGTATAGAAGGCCAGAGGTCACCCCTCCACTTT. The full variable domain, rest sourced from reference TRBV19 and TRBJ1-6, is DGGITQSPKYLFRKEGQNVTLSCEQNLNHDAMYWYRQDPGQGLRLIYYSQIVNDFQKGDIAEGYSVSREKKESFPLTVTSAQKNPTAFYLCASSIEGQRSPLHFGNGTRLTVT.